These 15 T cell receptor beta chains were all obtained from the same sample, sequenced in a study of technical replicates of blood from a handful of donors. Some clones are missing from TCRdb's copy, which holds only in-frame ones; the method was immunoSEQ multiplex PCR. In the table there are 70,000 to 85,000 clones, around 97% of which are singletons. Material: T cells isolated from PBMCs. Receptors originate from a human donor in good health.

The chain has TRBV19 and TRBJ1-1, with D unclear. Between the trimmed V and J ends, which lost 5 bases and 10 bases, there was a span of 17 bases. Germline V CDR1 and CDR2: LNHDA, SQIVND (reference sequence). This CDR3 is built from 13 residues. The CDR3 here is CASSPPGTESAFF. CDR3 nucleotide sequence: TGTGCCAGTAGTCCCCCAGGAACAGAATCAGCTTTCTTT.

This chain joins TRBV9 and TRBJ2-1, with 9 positions matching TRBD2. CDR3 length: 15 amino acids. The V gene end was trimmed by 1 base and the J gene end by 7 bases; junction bases not matched to a gene: 6. Germline CDR1 reads SGDLS; CDR2 reads YYNGEE. As DNA, the CDR3 is TGTGCCAGCAGCGTAATGGCGGGGGGGCTGAATGAGCAGTTCTTC. Translating gives CASSVMAGGLNEQFF.

This sequence joins TRBV7-9 and TRBJ2-2; no clear D gene. Germline V CDR1 and CDR2: SEHNR, FQNEAQ (reference sequence). Trimming cost V 3 bases and J 0 bases, with 11 bases left between them. The CDR3 has 16 residues. CDR3 sequence reads: CASSLVGYANTGELFF. The CDR3 DNA sequence: TGTGCCAGCAGCTTGGTCGGGTACGCGAACACCGGGGAGCTGTTTTTT. Filled out from reference TRBV7-9 and TRBJ2-2, the complete variable domain reads DTGVSQNPRHKITKRGQNVTFRCDPISEHNRLYWYRQTLGQGPEFLTYFQNEAQLEKSRLLSDRFSAERPKGSFSTLEIQRTEQGDSAMYLCASSLVGYANTGELFFGEGSRLTVL.

The chain couples TRBV10-2 to TRBJ1-2, with 7 bases fitting TRBD1. This CDR3 is built from 13 residues. Germline loops: CDR1 WSHSY, CDR2 SAAADI. Trimming cost V 6 bases and J 5 bases; bases outside gene matches: 6. CDR3 nucleotides: TGCGCCAGCAGCCAGGACAGGATATATGGCTACACCTTC. Its translation is CASSQDRIYGYTF.

V gene TRBV5-6 combines with J gene TRBJ2-3; D gene ambiguous. V was trimmed by 3 bases and J by 0 bases, leaving 5 bases between them. Germline-derived CDR1 and CDR2 are SGHDT and YYEEEE. This CDR3 is built from 13 residues. The CDR3, as DNA: TGTGCCAGCAGCTACTCTAGCACAGATACGCAGTATTTT. Amino acid sequence: CASSYSSTDTQYF.

This chain links TRBV5-4 with TRBJ2-2; no clear D. V was pared by 4 bases and J by 7 bases, with 17 bases between. Germline CDR1 SGHNT, CDR2 YYREEE (reference sequence). This CDR3 has 15 amino acids. The CDR3 region has the DNA TGTGCCAGCAGCCCTCTCTCGGGTATTCGCGGGGAGCTGTTTTTT. It specifies CASSPLSGIRGELFF.

This clone was seen once. The chain links TRBV27 to TRBJ1-1, with D maybe TRBD1 (5 bases). The CDR3 has 13 amino acids. Trimming shortened V by 0 bases and J by 8 bases, and 10 bases separated the two germline ends. Germline V gene sequence: CDR1 MNHEY, CDR2 SMNVEV (reference sequence). The CDR3 DNA sequence: TGTGCCAGCAGTTTATCCACAGGAACGGAAGCTTTCTTT. It is translated as CASSLSTGTEAFF.

V and J are TRBV2 and TRBJ1-1; D unresolved. The CDR3 totals 15 residues. Trimming cost V 1 base and J 1 base, with 10 bases left between them. Germline V gives CDR1 SNHLY, CDR2 FYNNEI. CDR3 residues: CASSEVPGKNTEAFF. CDR3 nucleotides: TGTGCCAGCAGTGAAGTTCCGGGAAAGAACACTGAAGCTTTCTTT.

This rearrangement joins TRBV19 to TRBJ2-3, with TRBD2 as a possible D gene (6 bases). V dropped 2 bases and J dropped 6 bases, with 9 bases sitting between them. The CDR3 totals 13 residues. Germline V gene lookup returns CDR1 LNHDA and CDR2 SQIVND (reference sequence). The CDR3 DNA reads as TGTGCCAGTAGTATATCTGCGGGGGATACGCAGTATTTT. It encodes CASSISAGDTQYF.

J is TRBJ1-3 and V is TRBV5-1; perhaps TRBD1 as D (6 bases). Germline CDR1 reads SGHRS; CDR2 reads YFSETQ. The V gene lost 0 bases and the J gene lost 0 bases, with 10 bases spanning the gap. This CDR3 spans 16 amino acids. The CDR3 region has the DNA TGCGCCAGCAGCTTGGATGGGGGCCGCTCTGGAAACACCATATATTTT. Translating it yields CASSLDGGRSGNTIYF.

The chain carries TRBV5-1 and TRBJ2-1; possibly TRBD1 for D (5 bases). This CDR3 region has 14 residues. Trimming cost V 2 bases and J 8 bases, with 14 bases left between them. From germline, CDR1 is SGHRS and CDR2 YFSETQ. CDR3 protein: CASSFREGPDEQFF. The CDR3 DNA reads TGCGCCAGCAGCTTCAGGGAAGGACCTGATGAGCAGTTCTTC. The full variable domain, completed using reference TRBV5-1 and TRBJ2-1, is KAGVTQTPRYLIKTRGQQVTLSCSPISGHRSVSWYQQTPGQGLQFLFEYFSETQRNKGNFPGRFSGRQFSNSRSEMNVSTLELGDSALYLCASSFREGPDEQFFGPGTRLTVL.

A word on this clone: At one end the junction does not follow the germline gene, possibly because of a read error. The chain combines TRBV6-6 with TRBJ2-7; the match to TRBD1 covers 8 bases. The germline V gene has CDR1 MNHNY and CDR2 SVGAGI (reference sequence). This CDR3 is built from 15 residues. CDR3 residues: CASSSPGTGSFEQYF. The CDR3 DNA sequence: TGTGCCAGCAGTTCGCCCGGGACAGGATCCTTCGAGCAGTACTTC.

This chain connects TRBV7-8 to TRBJ2-1; 12 nucleotides agree with TRBD2. V was clipped by 4 bases and J by 5 bases; unmatched bases: 9. Germline CDR1 SGHVS, CDR2 FQNEAQ. The CDR3 loop spans 17 amino acids. The CDR3 nucleotides read TGTGCCAGCAGCTCGAGACTAGCGGGGGATCGGGACAATGAGCAGTTCTTC. Amino acid sequence: CASSSRLAGDRDNEQFF.

The CDR3 DNA reads as TGTGCCAGCAGTTTCCGGGGAGGCGGGAGTGAGGAGACCCAGTACTTC. It encodes CASSFRGGGSEETQYF. The V and J genes are TRBV28 and TRBJ2-5; 7 positions match TRBD2. CDR1 and CDR2 from the germline V gene are MDHEN and SYDVKM. V dropped 3 bases and J dropped 5; count of bases not matched to a gene: 12. The CDR3 totals 16 residues.

The V call is TRBV7-8, the J call TRBJ2-5; 7 bases are shared with TRBD1. The closer fit of TRBJ2-7 to the DNA end suggests the J call may be wrong. The CDR3 runs 13 residues. Germline lookup yields CDR1 SGHVS and CDR2 FQNEAQ. CDR3 DNA: TGTGCCAGCAGCTTATGGACAGGCCACGAGCAGTACTTC. Its translation: CASSLWTGHEQYF.